This T cell receptor (beta chain) emerged from a study of blood T cell repertoires in COVID-19. As for the study in general: Samples representing acute and convalescent COVID-19 were sourced from the United States, Italy and Spain.

Clones were sequenced by immunoSEQ multiplex PCR, and TCRdb holds only the in-frame ones, with some missing. The profile shows fewer than 45,000 clones, more than 70% of them singletons. CDR1 is SGHRS and CDR2 is YFSETQ in the germline V gene. The CDR3 is 15 amino acids. V gave up 0 bases and J gave up 3 bases, with 12 bases separating them. The rearrangement links TRBV5-1 to TRBJ2-5; D not certain. The receptor's source is a man in his 60s with acute or convalescent COVID-19. The sequenced sample consisted of peripheral blood. The DNA for the CDR3 is TGCGCCAGCAGCTTGGGACTTACACTGAAAGAGACCCAGTACTTC. Translated, it gives CASSLGLTLKETQYF.